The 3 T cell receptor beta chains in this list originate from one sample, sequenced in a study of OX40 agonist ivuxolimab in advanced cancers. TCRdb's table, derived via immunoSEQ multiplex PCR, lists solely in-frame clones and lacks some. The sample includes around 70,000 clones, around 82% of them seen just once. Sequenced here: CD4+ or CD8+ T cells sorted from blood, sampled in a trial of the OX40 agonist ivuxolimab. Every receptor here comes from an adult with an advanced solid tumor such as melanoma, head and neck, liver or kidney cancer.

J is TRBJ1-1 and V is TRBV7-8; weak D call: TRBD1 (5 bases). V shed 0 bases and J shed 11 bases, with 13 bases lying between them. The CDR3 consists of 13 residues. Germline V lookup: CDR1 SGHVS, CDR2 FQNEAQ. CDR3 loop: CASSLAEGSGAFF. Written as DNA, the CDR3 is TGTGCCAGCAGCTTAGCGGAGGGGTCGGGGGCTTTCTTT.

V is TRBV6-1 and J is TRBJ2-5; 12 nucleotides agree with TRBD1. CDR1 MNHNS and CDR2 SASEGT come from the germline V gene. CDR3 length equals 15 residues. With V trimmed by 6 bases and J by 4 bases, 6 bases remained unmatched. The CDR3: CASRTGTGGVETQYF. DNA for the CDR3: TGTGCCAGCAGAACCGGGACAGGGGGCGTAGAGACCCAGTACTTC.

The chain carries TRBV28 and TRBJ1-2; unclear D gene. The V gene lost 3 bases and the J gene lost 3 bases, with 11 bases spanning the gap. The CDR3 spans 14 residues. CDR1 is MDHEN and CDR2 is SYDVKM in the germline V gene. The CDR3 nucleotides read TGTGCCAGCAGTTTCCCCAGGTCTGACTATGGCTACACCTTC. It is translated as CASSFPRSDYGYTF.